The following is a T cell receptor (beta chain) sequence with its context. Its antigen has not been determined. No base quality information exists; no much larger clone differs at one position. Deletion took 4 bases off V and 8 bases off J, with a span of 19 bases between the germline ends. Including the terminal cysteine and phenylalanine, the CDR3 comprises 15 residues. CDR3 DNA only is kept here, 45 bases in frame from base 1. The germline V gene gives CDR1 as SGDLS and CDR2 as YYNGEE. These data originate in a study of T-cell memory formation after mild COVID-19 (dated by TCRdb to the early 2020s). Broadly, across the study: TCR sequence clusters from the two donors were largely donor specific. In a couple of donors, T-cell clones that expanded and contracted after mild COVID-19 were followed by sequencing TCRalpha and TCRbeta repertoires longitudinally. The cohort comprised two young, previously healthy adult volunteers, one female and one male.

Ficoll-Paque density gradient centrifugation was used to isolate PBMCs. Sequencing used an Illumina NovaSeq 6000. TCRalpha and TCRbeta cDNA libraries were built by 5'RACE with constant-segment primers, adding sample barcodes and unique molecular identifiers. RNA was extracted from every sample with Trizol reagent. The libraries were amplified in two PCR steps, and the second step added a second sample barcode and Illumina TruSeq adapters. Sequencing of the libraries was done on an Illumina NovaSeq, producing 2 x 150 bp paired-end reads. The paper's processing steps were these. With migec v1.2.7, reads were demultiplexed and then collapsed into UMI-guided consensus sequences. Using mixcr v2.1.11, UMI consensuses were aligned to TRA and TRB V and J templates and then assembled into clonotypes. A clonotype was counted as expanded or contracted only when both edgeR and NoisET called the clonotype significant, with the noise models trained on biological replicates. For edgeR calls, the thresholds were a false discovery rate-adjusted p below 0.01 and a log2 fold-change of 1. As an exploratory analysis of dynamics, max-normalized trajectories of the 1000 most abundant clonotypes were examined by PCA with hierarchical clustering. Separately sequenced CD4+ and CD8+ repertoires were used to assign a CD4 or CD8 phenotype to each responding clone. TCRdb ran its own pipeline on the public reads, namely fastp trimming at Q25 and MiXCR clone calling, and kept in-frame beta chains. Every entry covers one CDR3 protein and lists the most common genes and DNA from its rows. None of the V and J calls come from the authors' own analysis; TCRdb made them. Present in this sample are approximately 560,000 distinct CDR3 sequences, roughly a sixth of which were seen just once. The ten largest clones add up to roughly 8% of the sample.

Study-wide findings and limitations: The second-wave clones that peaked on day 37 were not confirmed to be SARS-CoV-2 specific. Balanced CD4/CD8 phenotypes were observed for clones contracting from day 15 to 85, whereas a bias towards CD4+ was observed for a second wave of clones expanding from day 15 to 37. Contracting CD4+ clones were found mainly in CM and EM memory subsets, while CD8+ clones were enriched in EMRA. The study covered only a couple of mild cases, and larger cohorts including severe cases with pre-infection samples were considered necessary. Some responding clones were detected in pre-infection memory, suggesting pre-existing cross-reactive memory T cells joined the SARS-CoV-2 response.

The TCR originated in an adult woman who had mild COVID-19 (a few samples of this study predate the infection). The sample titles of this study are shuffled in the database, so cell type and time point are left out; the donor was told from shared clones. Sequencing used PBMCs or a T cell subset sorted from them (not recorded which). Here the chain combines TRBV9 and TRBJ2-1; a tentative D match to TRBD2 spans 5 bases. For the CDR3, the sequence is CASSYGLLPGDEQFF. The DNA is as follows: TGTGCCAGCAGCTACGGACTTTTACCCGGGGATGAGCAGTTCTTC.